A selection of T cell receptor beta chains follows, all from one sample in a study of vaccination effects on CD4 cells after COVID-19. The data were produced by immunoSEQ multiplex PCR, yet TCRdb's version contains in-frame clones alone and is incomplete. The sample consists of around 30,000 clones, 70% to 75% of them appearing once. No antigens are known for them. The material was CD4+ T cells from PBMCs cultured with HCoV-NL63 spike peptides, obtained after COVID-19 vaccination. Source of these receptors: a human donor who received a COVID-19 vaccine. Both conserved end residues are part of each CDR3. The order of the fields is J gene, V gene, D gene, CDR3 protein. The D gene is left open where the match is weak.

>TRBJ1-5|TRBV27|TRBD1
CASSWTGIQPQHF
>TRBJ2-7|TRBV30|-
CAWSVPGPASYEQYF
>TRBJ2-3|TRBV3-1/TRBV3-2|TRBD2
CASSSWTSGSSDTQYF
>TRBJ1-2|TRBV6-6|-
CASSPNPGGLSDGYTF
>TRBJ2-7|TRBV19|TRBD1
CASSLGQGANEQYF
>TRBJ1-6|TRBV18|TRBD1
CASSPQGQSNYNSPLHF
>TRBJ2-1|TRBV6-5|-
CASTVTGTGYNEQFF
>TRBJ2-7|TRBV5-1|TRBD1
CAIPPRDRGIGEQYF
>TRBJ2-1|TRBV14|TRBD2
CASSQDWGLVSNEQFF
>TRBJ1-2|TRBV7-2|TRBD1
CASSAVGTGPYGYTF
>TRBJ2-3|TRBV27|-
CASSTATDTQYF
>TRBJ1-1|TRBV10-2|-
CASSGNVGNTEAFF
>TRBJ1-2|TRBV6-5|-
CASKKGNGGYTF
>TRBJ2-7|TRBV7-2|TRBD2
CASSHQPGLAEPFYEQYF
>TRBJ1-2|TRBV7-2|-
CASREGSTGSGGYTF
>TRBJ1-2|TRBV19|TRBD1
CASRTTGDGYTF
>TRBJ2-3|TRBV10-1|TRBD1
CASAPGQGADTQYF
>TRBJ1-1|TRBV14|-
CASDTRGTEAFF
>TRBJ1-2|TRBV27|-
CASSMGRNYGYTF
>TRBJ1-2|TRBV9|TRBD1
CASSQTGGQGPVGYTF
>TRBJ1-5|TRBV5-8|TRBD1
CASGYRGHGQPQHF
>TRBJ2-7|TRBV7-9|-
CASSFGSSYEQYF
>TRBJ2-1|TRBV7-6|-
CASSPESPLYNEQFF
>TRBJ2-3|TRBV5-1|TRBD2
CASSLGAREGPDTQYF
>TRBJ2-7|TRBV11-3|-
CASSSDGPTYEQYF
>TRBJ2-1|TRBV7-2|TRBD2
CASSLSTSGGLEQFF
>TRBJ1-2|TRBV19|-
CASSMAGGRFEANYGYTF
>TRBJ2-2|TRBV28|TRBD1
CASETGQGGELFF
>TRBJ1-2|TRBV24-1|-
CATSDWEHRADYGYTF
>TRBJ2-7|TRBV10-3|TRBD2
CAISESRRGGSYEQYF
>TRBJ2-4|TRBV19|-
CATHRGNIQYF
>TRBJ2-2|TRBV2|-
CASMVGLSPGELFF
>TRBJ1-1|TRBV5-5|TRBD1
CASTTDQGGTEAFF
>TRBJ2-7|TRBV7-6|-
CASSHGGLRRYEQYF
>TRBJ2-2|TRBV9|-
CASSVFIGELFF
>TRBJ2-1|TRBV5-1|-
CASSLDSSEEQFF
>TRBJ2-7|TRBV9|TRBD2
CASSATSGGTYEQYF
>TRBJ2-4|TRBV3-1/TRBV3-2|-
CASSQETLAKNIQYF
>TRBJ1-2|TRBV7-9|-
CASSPYARTAYGYTF
>TRBJ1-1|TRBV6-5|-
CASMGWLITEAFF
>TRBJ1-2|TRBV7-8|-
CASSLGIMWNPNYGYTF
>TRBJ2-7|TRBV7-8|TRBD1
CASSSQNQGAVQYF
>TRBJ2-1|TRBV6-5|TRBD2
CASIPGLAGDNEQFF
>TRBJ2-2|TRBV7-7|TRBD2
CASSSTSDGELFF
>TRBJ2-1|TRBV7-8|TRBD2
CASSPGREVSYNEQFF
>TRBJ1-2|TRBV18|-
CASSSQGGEGANYGYTF
>TRBJ1-4|TRBV19|-
CASSPSLRGITEKLFF
>TRBJ2-3|TRBV7-8|-
CASSPPLGGRGLTSTDTQYF
>TRBJ1-4|TRBV27|-
CASSPWGREGEKLFF
>TRBJ1-3|TRBV18|-
CASSLNGQTGNTIYF
>TRBJ2-3|TRBV10-3|-
CATTGGAGGGTDTQYF
>TRBJ2-7|TRBV18|TRBD1
CASSTTGEVDEQYF
>TRBJ2-2|TRBV7-2|-
CASSFLSAGELFF